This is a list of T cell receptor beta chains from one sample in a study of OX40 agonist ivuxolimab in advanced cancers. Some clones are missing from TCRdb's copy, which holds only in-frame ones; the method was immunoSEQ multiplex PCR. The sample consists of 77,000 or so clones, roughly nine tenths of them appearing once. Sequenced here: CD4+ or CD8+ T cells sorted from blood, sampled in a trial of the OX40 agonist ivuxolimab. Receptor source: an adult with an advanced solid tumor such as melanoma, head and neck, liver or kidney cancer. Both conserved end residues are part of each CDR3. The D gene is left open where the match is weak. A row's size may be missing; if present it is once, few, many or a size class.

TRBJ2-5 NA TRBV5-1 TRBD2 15 CASRETSGPGETQYF TGCGCCAGCAGGGAGACTAGCGGGCCGGGGGAGACCCAGTACTTC
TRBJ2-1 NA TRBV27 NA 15 CASSSYRGGLHEQFF TGTGCCAGCAGTTCCTACAGGGGTGGACTACATGAGCAGTTCTTC
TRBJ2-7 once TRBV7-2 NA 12 CASSSTTYEQYF TGTGCCAGCAGCTCTACCACCTACGAGCAGTACTTC
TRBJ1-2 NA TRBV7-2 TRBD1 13 CASSFGQGSGYTF TGTGCCAGCAGCTTCGGACAGGGGAGCGGCTACACCTTC
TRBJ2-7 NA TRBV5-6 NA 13 CASSLLSSYEQYF TGTGCCAGCAGCTTGCTGAGCTCCTACGAGCAGTACTTC
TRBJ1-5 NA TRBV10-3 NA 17 CAISEGQGGLGNQPQHF TGTGCCATCAGTGAGGGGCAGGGTGGATTGGGCAATCAGCCCCAGCATTTT
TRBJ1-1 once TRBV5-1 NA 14 CASSFRSGDTEAFF TGCGCCAGCAGCTTTAGGAGTGGGGACACTGAAGCTTTCTTT
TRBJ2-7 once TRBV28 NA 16 CASSTPGLGIFYEQYF TGTGCCAGCAGTACCCCGGGACTTGGGATCTTCTACGAGCAGTACTTC
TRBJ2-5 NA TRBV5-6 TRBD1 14 CASTMTGEGETQYF TGTGCCAGCACCATGACAGGGGAAGGAGAGACCCAGTACTTC
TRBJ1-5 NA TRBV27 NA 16 CASSSFAEALNQPQHF TGTGCCAGCAGTTCCTTTGCCGAGGCCCTCAATCAGCCCCAGCATTTT
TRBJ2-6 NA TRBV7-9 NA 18 CASSLVNGGRSGANVLTF TGTGCCAGCAGCTTAGTGAATGGCGGGCGCTCTGGGGCCAACGTCCTGACTTTC
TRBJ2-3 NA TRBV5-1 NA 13 CASSFGTTDTQYF TGCGCCAGCAGCTTCGGAACCACAGATACGCAGTATTTT
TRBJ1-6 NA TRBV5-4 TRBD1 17 CASSLMRDSSYNSPLHF TGTGCCAGCAGCTTGATGCGGGACAGCTCCTATAATTCACCCCTCCACTTT
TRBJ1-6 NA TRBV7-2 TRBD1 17 CASSWPLGTDYNSPLHF TGTGCCAGCAGCTGGCCCCTAGGGACAGATTATAATTCACCCCTCCACTTT
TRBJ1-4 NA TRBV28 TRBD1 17 CASSLGSGTGFSEKLFF TGTGCCAGCAGTTTGGGGTCCGGGACAGGGTTCAGTGAAAAACTGTTTTTT
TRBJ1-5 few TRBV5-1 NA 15 CASSLDSSSDQPQHF TGCGCCAGCAGCTTGGACAGTTCTTCCGATCAGCCCCAGCATTTT
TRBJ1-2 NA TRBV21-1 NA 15 CASSKDNCLNYGYTF TGTGCCAGCAGCAAAGACAACTGCCTAAACTATGGCTACACCTTC
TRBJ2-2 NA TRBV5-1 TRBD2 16 CASSLQAGADTGELFF TGCGCCAGCAGCCTTCAAGCGGGAGCGGACACCGGGGAGCTGTTTTTT
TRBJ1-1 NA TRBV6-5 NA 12 CASSYSGPGAFF TGTGCCAGCAGTTACAGCGGGCCAGGAGCTTTCTTT
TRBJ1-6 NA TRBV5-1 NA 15 CASSIGHPYNSPLHF TGCGCCAGCAGCATCGGACACCCCTATAATTCACCCCTCCACTTT
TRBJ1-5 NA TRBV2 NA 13 CASRSQDHQPQHF TGTGCCAGCAGGAGTCAGGACCATCAGCCCCAGCATTTT
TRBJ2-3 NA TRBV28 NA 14 CASSLRQATDTQYF TGTGCCAGCAGTCTAAGACAAGCCACAGATACGCAGTATTTT
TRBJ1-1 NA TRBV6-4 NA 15 CASQTGAQKNTEAFF TGTGCCAGTCAGACCGGGGCCCAAAAGAACACTGAAGCTTTCTTT
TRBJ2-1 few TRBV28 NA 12 CASSLFGFGQFF TGTGCCAGCAGTTTGTTCGGTTTTGGGCAGTTCTTC
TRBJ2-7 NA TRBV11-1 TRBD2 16 CASSGSGGGRNYEQYF TGTGCCAGCAGCGGGTCGGGGGGAGGTCGGAACTACGAGCAGTACTTC
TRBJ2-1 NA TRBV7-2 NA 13 CASSQNRVGEQFF TGTGCCAGCAGCCAAAACAGGGTCGGGGAGCAGTTCTTC
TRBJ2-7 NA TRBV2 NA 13 CASRLVLSREQYF TGTGCCAGCAGATTGGTCCTATCGCGCGAGCAGTACTTC
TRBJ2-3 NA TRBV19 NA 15 CASSSFEGETDTQYF TGTGCCAGTAGTAGTTTTGAGGGGGAAACAGATACGCAGTATTTT
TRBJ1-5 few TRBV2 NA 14 CASSERRERQPQHF TGTGCCAGCAGTGAAAGGAGGGAAAGGCAGCCCCAGCATTTT
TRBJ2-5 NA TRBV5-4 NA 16 CASSFNRGAKQETQYF TGTGCCAGCAGCTTTAACCGGGGGGCTAAACAAGAGACCCAGTACTTC
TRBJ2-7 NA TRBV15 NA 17 CATSTPAARGRRYEQYF TGTGCCACCAGCACACCAGCGGCGCGGGGGCGCCGGTACGAGCAGTACTTC
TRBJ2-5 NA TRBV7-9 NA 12 CASSPVPETQYF TGTGCCAGCAGCCCCGTCCCAGAGACCCAGTACTTC
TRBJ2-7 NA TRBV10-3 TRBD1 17 CAISEYLPGQVDYEQYF TGTGCCATCAGTGAGTATTTACCGGGACAGGTTGATTACGAGCAGTACTTC
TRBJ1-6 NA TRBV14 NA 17 CASSLGAGYSYNSPLHF TGTGCCAGCAGCCTCGGGGCAGGGTATTCCTATAATTCACCCCTCCACTTT
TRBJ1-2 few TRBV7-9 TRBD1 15 CASRMTGKTNYGYTF TGTGCCAGCAGAATGACAGGGAAGACTAACTATGGCTACACCTTC
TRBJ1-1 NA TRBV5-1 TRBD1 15 CASSPGQGGWSEAFF TGCGCCAGCAGCCCGGGACAGGGTGGGTGGTCTGAAGCTTTCTTT
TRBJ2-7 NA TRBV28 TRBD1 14 CASMRRTGGYEQYF TGTGCCAGCATGCGGAGGACAGGGGGCTATGAGCAGTACTTC
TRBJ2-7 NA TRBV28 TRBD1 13 CASTFADRFEQYF TGTGCCAGCACCTTCGCGGACAGGTTCGAGCAGTACTTC
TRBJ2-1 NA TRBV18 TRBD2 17 CASSPLTSGSTYNEQFF TGTGCCAGCTCACCACTCACTAGCGGGAGTACTTACAATGAGCAGTTCTTC
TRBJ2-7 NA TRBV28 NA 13 CASRPAGNYEQYF TGTGCCAGCAGGCCGGCAGGGAACTACGAGCAGTACTTC
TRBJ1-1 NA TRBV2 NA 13 CASRGRGNTEAFF TGTGCCAGCAGAGGGAGGGGGAACACTGAAGCTTTCTTT
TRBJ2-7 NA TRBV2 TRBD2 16 CASSEAYSGRAGEQYF TGTGCCAGCAGTGAAGCCTATAGCGGGAGAGCGGGGGAGCAGTACTTC
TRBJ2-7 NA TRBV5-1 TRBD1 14 CASSFSDRAYEQYF TGCGCCAGCAGCTTCTCCGACAGGGCCTACGAGCAGTACTTC
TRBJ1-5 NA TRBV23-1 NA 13 CASSRQGNQPQHF TGCGCCAGCAGTAGGCAGGGAAATCAGCCCCAGCATTTT
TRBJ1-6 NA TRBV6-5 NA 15 CASTIRRGAGSPLHF TGTGCCAGCACAATCCGTAGGGGGGCAGGTTCACCCCTCCACTTT
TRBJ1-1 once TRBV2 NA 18 CASRPEGGVWGEETEAFF TGTGCCAGCAGACCAGAGGGGGGAGTCTGGGGTGAGGAGACTGAAGCTTTCTTT
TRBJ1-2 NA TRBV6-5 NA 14 CASRPSPGHYGYTF TGTGCTTCCCGCCCAAGCCCGGGACACTATGGCTACACCTTC
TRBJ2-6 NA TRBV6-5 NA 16 CASSYSFLSGANVLTF TGTGCCAGCAGTTACTCATTCCTCTCTGGGGCCAACGTCCTGACTTTC
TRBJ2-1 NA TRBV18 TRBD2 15 CASSPWSGGDNEQFF TGTGCCAGCTCACCATGGAGCGGGGGAGACAATGAGCAGTTCTTC
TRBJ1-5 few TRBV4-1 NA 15 CASSQAPGTNQPQHF TGCGCCAGCAGCCAAGCCCCCGGGACCAATCAGCCCCAGCATTTT
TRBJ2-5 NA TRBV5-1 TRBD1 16 CASSLAPGGTGETQYF TGCGCCAGCAGCTTGGCACCAGGGGGCACGGGAGAGACCCAGTACTTC
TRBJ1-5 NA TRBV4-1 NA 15 CASSQTRISNQPQHF TGCGCCAGCAGCCAAACAAGGATCAGCAATCAGCCCCAGCATTTT
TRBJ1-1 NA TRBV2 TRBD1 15 CASNRDRVGDTEAFF TGTGCCAGCAACCGGGACAGGGTTGGAGACACTGAAGCTTTCTTT
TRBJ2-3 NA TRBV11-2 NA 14 CASSFRSRTDTQYF TGTGCCAGCAGCTTTAGGTCGCGTACAGATACGCAGTATTTT